This section outlines one T cell receptor beta chain sequence together with its context. Seattle-derived patients entered the study during active infection and were followed longitudinally. Germline-derived CDR1 and CDR2 are LGHDT and YNNKEL (reference sequence). There are 16 residues in the CDR3. V lost 7 bases to trimming and J lost 2 bases; unmatched junction nucleotides: 12. Original analysis: Amplification from reference gene primers served as the basis for estimated nucleated cell counts. Produced via immunoSEQ multiplex PCR; TCRdb's table is partial and in-frame only. From that table come the V and J calls and clone size; the DNA was used to work out D and trimming. The sample lists some 520,000 clones, approximately 92% occurring once. The sample comes from a study of blood T cell repertoires in COVID-19.

The TCR sequence derives from a young man with COVID-19, enrolled during active disease. This chain connects TRBV3-1 (or the pseudogene TRBV3-2) to TRBJ2-7; 9 bases match TRBD1. Material for sequencing was peripheral blood. The DNA of the CDR3 is TGTGCCAGCATTAAATCGGGGACAGGGCCCACCTACGAGCAGTACTTC. This sequence encodes CASIKSGTGPTYEQYF.